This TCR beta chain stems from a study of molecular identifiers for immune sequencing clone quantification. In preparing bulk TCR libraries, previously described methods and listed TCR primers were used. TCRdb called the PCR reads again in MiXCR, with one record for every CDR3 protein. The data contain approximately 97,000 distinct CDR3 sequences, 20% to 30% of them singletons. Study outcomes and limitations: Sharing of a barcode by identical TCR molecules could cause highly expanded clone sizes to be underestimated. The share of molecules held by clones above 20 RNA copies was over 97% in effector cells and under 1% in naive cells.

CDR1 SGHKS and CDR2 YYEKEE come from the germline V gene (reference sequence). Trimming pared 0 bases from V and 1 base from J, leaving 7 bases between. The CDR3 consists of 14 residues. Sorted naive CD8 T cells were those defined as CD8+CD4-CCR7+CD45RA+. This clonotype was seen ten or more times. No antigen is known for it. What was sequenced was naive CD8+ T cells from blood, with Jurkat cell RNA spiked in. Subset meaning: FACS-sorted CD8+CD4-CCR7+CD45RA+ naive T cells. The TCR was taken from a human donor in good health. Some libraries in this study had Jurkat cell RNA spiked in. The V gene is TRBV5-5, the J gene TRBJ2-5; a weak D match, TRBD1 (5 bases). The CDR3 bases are TGTGCCAGCAGCTTGGGACAGAGCCAAGAGACCCAGTACTTC. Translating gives CASSLGQSQETQYF.